These 17 T cell receptor beta chains were sequenced from one sample in a study of CD8 T cells in ankylosing spondylitis. TCRdb re-analysed the 5' RACE reads in MiXCR, keeping a single row per CDR3 protein. Of about 360,000 distinct CDR3 sequences listed, approximately 22% are singletons. The sample was blood, either unsorted or a sorted T cell fraction (not recorded which). The receptors were gathered from a male donor with ankylosing spondylitis or in good health (not recorded which).

This clonotype turned up a few times. This chain uses TRBV27 with TRBJ2-7; D is uncertain. The CDR3 is 14 amino acids. Germline V gene lookup returns CDR1 MNHEY and CDR2 SMNVEV (reference sequence). The V and J ends lost 1 base and 3 bases respectively, with 10 bases between them. The DNA of the CDR3 is TGTGCCAGCAGTTTATTGGGAAAGGGCTACGAGCAGTACTTC. This codes for CASSLLGKGYEQYF.

This rearrangement joins TRBV21-1 to TRBJ2-7; the D segment call TRBD1 is taken from the table without a DNA check. TRBV21-1 is marked as a pseudogene. This CDR3 is 16 amino acids long. This CDR3 reads CASRVPGQGDPYEQYF. Here the CDR3 DNA reads TGTGCCAGCAGGGTTCCGGGACAGGGGGACCCCTACGAGCAGTACTTC.

J is TRBJ2-7 and V is TRBV12-3 or TRBV12-4; the D gene is possibly TRBD1 (6 bases). Deletions cut 5 bases from V and 5 bases from J, with 16 bases between. This CDR3 spans 14 amino acids. The CDR3 here is CASSPPGAVHEQYF. CDR3 in DNA: TGTGCCAGCAGTCCCCCAGGGGCGGTCCACGAGCAGTACTTC.

This chain uses TRBV12-3 or TRBV12-4 with TRBJ2-7, with TRBD2 identical over 8 bases. The CDR3 spans 13 residues. With 7 bases clipped from V and 6 bases from J, the junction kept 8 bases outside the gene matches. CDR3 nucleotides: TGTGCCAGCACTTCCAGCGGGGGCTCCGAGCAGTACTTC. Translation: CASTSSGGSEQYF.

CDR3 sequence reads: CASSGETVSEWETQYF. CDR3 coding DNA: TGTGCCAGCAGCGGAGAGACGGTCTCCGAGTGGGAGACCCAGTACTTC. V gene TRBV7-9 combines with J gene TRBJ2-5, with no clear D. This CDR3 has 16 residues. V was trimmed by 5 bases and J by 5 bases, leaving 21 bases between them. The germline gives CDR1 SEHNR, CDR2 FQNEAQ (reference sequence).

J is TRBJ2-2 and V is TRBV5-6; D perhaps matches TRBD2 (6 bases). The germline V gene encodes CDR1 SGHDT and CDR2 YYEEEE. V lost 0 bases, J lost 4 bases, and 13 bases lay in between. The CDR3 loop spans 16 amino acids. Written as DNA, the CDR3 is TGTGCCAGCAGCTTGGCCGGCGGGGTGAGCACCGGGGAGCTGTTTTTT. Protein product: CASSLAGGVSTGELFF.

The DNA of the CDR3 is TGCGCCAGCAGCTTGGGGACACGGACTAGCGGGGGAGATACGCAGTATTTT. It codes for CASSLGTRTSGGDTQYF. The chain has TRBV5-1 and TRBJ2-3; TRBD2 aligns across 13 bases. The trim removed 0 bases at V and 5 bases at J, leaving 6 bases unmatched. Germline loops: CDR1 SGHRS, CDR2 YFSETQ. The CDR3 contains 17 residues.

The chain links TRBV7-9 to TRBJ2-4; D may be TRBD1 (5 bases). This CDR3 spans 13 amino acids. Trimming removed 3 bases from V and 15 bases from J, with 18 bases in between. CDR1 and CDR2 (germline): SEHNR, FQNEAQ (reference sequence). The CDR3 region is CASSLGRTQLPYF. The CDR3 coding sequence is TGTGCCAGCAGCTTGGGGCGGACGCAGTTGCCGTACTTC.

This clonotype has more than one count but fewer than ten. The V gene is TRBV28, the J gene TRBJ2-7, with TRBD1 matching 9 bases. Losses at the gene ends were 2 bases for V and 5 bases for J; bases not matched to a gene: 10. This CDR3 has 16 amino acids. CDR1 and CDR2 (germline): MDHEN, SYDVKM. CDR3 nucleotide sequence: TGTGCCAGCAGTTTAGTTATCGGGACAGGGACCCACGAGCAGTACTTC. Translating it yields CASSLVIGTGTHEQYF.

This chain uses TRBV6-1 with TRBJ2-1; 8 bases are shared with TRBD2. CDR1 MNHNS and CDR2 SASEGT come from the germline V gene. This CDR3 has 17 amino acids. Losses at the gene ends were 8 bases for V and 10 bases for J; bases not matched to a gene: 22. The CDR3 bases are TGTGCCAGCTCCACCGGACGGGAGGGGTTAAGAGGATACGAGCAGTTCTTC. Encoded protein: CASSTGREGLRGYEQFF.

This clonotype appeared a few times. This chain connects TRBV10-3 to TRBJ2-3; 7 nucleotides agree with TRBD2. Germline loops: CDR1 ENHRY, CDR2 SYGVKD. Germline trimming cut 2 bases from V and 2 bases from J; bases unmatched to any gene: 19. The CDR3 consists of 20 residues. The CDR3 DNA reads as TGTGCCATCAGTGAGCTCCGGGACTACCAATCAGCGGGATACACAGATACGCAGTATTTT. This translates into CAISELRDYQSAGYTDTQYF.

This clonotype has a handful of counts. This chain joins TRBV19 and TRBJ2-2, with 7 bases fitting TRBD1. This CDR3 spans 15 amino acids. CDR1 LNHDA and CDR2 SQIVND come from the germline V gene (reference sequence). With V trimmed by 6 bases and J by 5 bases, 9 bases remained unmatched. The DNA of the CDR3 is TGTGCCAGTAGCAGGGGGACGGAGTGGACCGGGGAGCTGTTTTTT. Translated: CASSRGTEWTGELFF.

The gene calls are TRBV7-9 and TRBJ1-1; no clear D gene. Trimming shortened V by 4 bases and J by 1 base, and 19 bases separated the two germline ends. Germline assignment: CDR1 SEHNR and CDR2 FQNEAQ (reference sequence). CDR3 length: 17 residues. CDR3 coding DNA: TGTGCCAGCAGCTCTCTGACCTCCGGACTGCAGAACACTGAAGCTTTCTTT. This translates into CASSSLTSGLQNTEAFF.

The chain recombines TRBV9 with TRBJ2-3, with D tentatively TRBD1 (5 bases). V dropped 0 bases and J dropped 4 bases, with 9 bases sitting between them. Germline values: CDR1 SGDLS, CDR2 YYNGEE. The CDR3 loop spans 14 amino acids. CDR3 sequence reads: CASSVGGSSDTQYF. CDR3 DNA: TGTGCCAGCAGCGTAGGGGGCTCCTCAGATACGCAGTATTTT.

The rearrangement joins TRBV12-3 or TRBV12-4 to TRBJ2-2; 7 nucleotides agree with TRBD2. The ends lost 4 bases at V and 2 bases at J; junction bases unmatched: 7. The CDR3 has 16 amino acids. The CDR3: CASSYWAGVNTGELFF. As DNA, the CDR3 is TGTGCCAGCAGTTACTGGGCGGGGGTAAACACCGGGGAGCTGTTTTTT.

The V gene is TRBV7-8, the J gene TRBJ2-1, with unresolved D. Trimming took off 10 bases at V and 7 bases at J, with 20 bases between the two ends. This CDR3 spans 14 amino acids. The germline gives CDR1 SGHVS, CDR2 FQNEAQ. The CDR3 DNA reads TGTGCCACGGCCGATCTAGTTAGGGCGAATGAGCAGTTCTTC. Translation gives CATADLVRANEQFF. Supplemented by reference TRBV7-8 and TRBJ2-1, the full variable domain reads GAGVSQSPRYKVAKRGQDVALRCDPISGHVSLFWYQQALGQGPEFLTYFQNEAQLDKSGLPSDRFFAERPEGSVSTLKIQRTQQEDSAVYLCATADLVRANEQFFGPGTRLTVL.

The V and J genes are TRBV5-5 and TRBJ1-1; 7 bases map to TRBD1. The CDR3 is 14 amino acids. In germline, CDR1 is SGHKS, CDR2 YYEKEE (reference sequence). V lost 0 bases to trimming and J lost 5 bases; unmatched junction nucleotides: 4. This CDR3 reads CASSLETGSTEAFF. Written as DNA, the CDR3 is TGTGCCAGCAGCTTGGAGACAGGGTCAACTGAAGCTTTCTTT.